These 22 T cell receptor beta chains share one sample of origin, sequenced in a study of graft-versus-host responses after intestinal transplantation. Sequencing used immunoSEQ multiplex PCR; TCRdb keeps in-frame clones, though not all of them. The data contain 84,000 or so clones, about 93% of them singletons. Their antigens are not known. This specimen was unstimulated CD8+ T cells sorted from spleen or lymph node cells, taken before transplant. The receptors here all came from a human donor who was the organ donor for an intestinal transplant.

The chain carries TRBV27 and TRBJ2-7; D is unresolved. CDR1 and CDR2 from the germline V gene are MNHEY and SMNVEV (reference sequence). V was pared by 5 bases and J by 2 bases, with 10 bases between. This CDR3 has 13 amino acids. The CDR3 sequence: CASSPGRAYEQYF. The CDR3 coding sequence is TGTGCCAGCAGTCCCGGTAGAGCCTACGAGCAGTACTTC.

The gene calls are TRBV21-1 and TRBJ2-5; the table's D gene call, TRBD1, was not cross checked with the DNA. TRBV21-1 is termed a pseudogene. The CDR3 runs 16 residues. CDR3 sequence (DNA): TGTGCCAGCAGCAAAGACCAGGGGGGTACGAGGGAGACCCAGTACTTC. This translates into CASSKDQGGTRETQYF.

V usage is TRBV9 and J usage is TRBJ2-1, with TRBD2 matching over 8 bases. Germline CDR1 and CDR2: SGDLS and YYNGEE. This CDR3 contains 13 residues. With V trimmed by 2 bases and J by 6 bases, 1 base remained unmatched. The DNA for the CDR3 is TGTGCCAGCAGCGTCGGGACTAGCAATGAGCAGTTCTTC. This gives the protein CASSVGTSNEQFF. Full variable domain (rest looked up from reference TRBV9 and TRBJ2-1): DSGVTQTPKHLITATGQRVTLRCSPRSGDLSVYWYQQSLDQGLQFLIQYYNGEERAKGNILERFSAQQFPDLHSELNLSSLELGDSALYFCASSVGTSNEQFFGPGTRLTVL.

The gene calls are TRBV4-1 and TRBJ2-7; possible D gene TRBD2, 6 bases. Looked up from germline, CDR1 is MGHRA and CDR2 is YSYEKL. This CDR3 contains 16 residues. V was trimmed by 2 bases and J by 5 bases, leaving 19 bases between them. Here the CDR3 reads CASSQSRTAGIHEQYF. The CDR3 coding sequence is TGCGCCAGCAGCCAATCCCGGACCGCGGGAATCCACGAGCAGTACTTC.

The chain carries TRBV28 and TRBJ2-7, with D possibly TRBD2 on 5 matching bases. Germline V CDR1 and CDR2: MDHEN, SYDVKM. Trimming shortened V by 5 bases and J by 6 bases, and 14 bases separated the two germline ends. The CDR3 covers 13 residues. CDR3: CASSTQDGVEQYF. CDR3 sequence (DNA): TGTGCCAGCAGTACCCAGGACGGGGTCGAGCAGTACTTC.

The chain links TRBV10-1 to TRBJ2-1; 9 positions match TRBD1. The CDR3 is 14 amino acids. Germline lookup yields CDR1 WNHNN and CDR2 SYGVQD (reference sequence). With V trimmed by 6 bases and J by 15 bases, 15 bases remained unmatched. The CDR3 is CASRDSGDRVRTFF. The CDR3 nucleotides are TGCGCCAGCAGGGATTCGGGGGACAGGGTACGGACGTTCTTC.

The genes are TRBV19 and TRBJ2-1; 11 bases fit TRBD2. With 5 bases clipped from V and 7 bases from J, the junction kept 4 bases outside the gene matches. Germline lookup yields CDR1 LNHDA and CDR2 SQIVND (reference sequence). CDR3 length equals 14 residues. The CDR3 DNA follows: TGTGCCAGTAGTCTAGCGGGAGGTGTTAATGAGCAGTTCTTC. Its protein product is CASSLAGGVNEQFF. Filled out from reference TRBV19 and TRBJ2-1, the complete variable domain reads DGGITQSPKYLFRKEGQNVTLSCEQNLNHDAMYWYRQDPGQGLRLIYYSQIVNDFQKGDIAEGYSVSREKKESFPLTVTSAQKNPTAFYLCASSLAGGVNEQFFGPGTRLTVL.

This clone is labeled as large (0.1 to 1%). The genes are TRBV4-3 and TRBJ2-3; a weak D match, TRBD2 (5 bases). Germline CDR1 LGHNA, CDR2 YSLEER. V was clipped by 7 bases and J by 4 bases, with 15 bases between them. The CDR3 is 14 amino acids. CDR3 region: CASIGPEGPDTQYF. The CDR3 DNA reads TGCGCCAGCATTGGACCAGAGGGTCCAGATACGCAGTATTTT.

This chain uses TRBV7-9 with TRBJ2-7; D is ambiguous. The CDR3 has 11 amino acids. V lost 5 bases and J 6 bases, leaving 8 bases between the germline ends. In germline, CDR1 is SEHNR, CDR2 FQNEAQ (reference sequence). CDR3 nucleotides: TGTGCCAGCAGCGCTCAGCGCGAGCAGTACTTC. Amino acids: CASSAQREQYF.

This chain joins TRBV5-1 and TRBJ1-2, with 7 bases that match TRBD1. V lost 3 bases to trimming and J lost 3 bases; unmatched junction nucleotides: 2. The CDR3 totals 13 residues. CDR1 and CDR2 from the germline V gene are SGHRS and YFSETQ. The chain's CDR3 is CASSWDSHYGYTF. CDR3 bases: TGCGCCAGCAGCTGGGACAGCCACTATGGCTACACCTTC.

The chain couples TRBV9 to TRBJ2-3; D may be TRBD2 (7 bases). This CDR3 region has 14 residues. The germline V and J ends were trimmed by 3 bases and 4 bases, with 12 bases remaining between them. Germline assignment: CDR1 SGDLS and CDR2 YYNGEE. The CDR3 region is CASSGLGGADTQYF. The CDR3 nucleotides read TGTGCCAGCAGCGGACTAGGGGGGGCAGATACGCAGTATTTT. Supplemented by reference TRBV9 and TRBJ2-3, the full variable domain reads DSGVTQTPKHLITATGQRVTLRCSPRSGDLSVYWYQQSLDQGLQFLIQYYNGEERAKGNILERFSAQQFPDLHSELNLSSLELGDSALYFCASSGLGGADTQYFGPGTRLTVL.

This chain uses TRBV27 with TRBJ1-2; TRBD1 matches at 10 bases. After removal of 0 bases from V and 8 bases from J, the junction contained 6 bases not matched to a gene. Germline CDR1 and CDR2: MNHEY and SMNVEV (reference sequence). The CDR3 loop spans 15 amino acids. The CDR3 spells CASSLSGGTGVGYTF. The CDR3 DNA reads as TGTGCCAGCAGTTTATCGGGGGGGACAGGGGTCGGCTACACCTTC.

The rearrangement uses TRBV13 and TRBJ2-3; D gene uncertain. Germline lookup yields CDR1 PRHDT and CDR2 FYEKMQ (reference sequence). CDR3 length: 15 amino acids. The V end was cut by 5 bases, the J end by 4 bases, with 16 bases between. The CDR3 spells CASSRPPDTPDTQYF. Written as DNA, the CDR3 is TGTGCCAGCAGCCGCCCTCCTGACACGCCAGATACGCAGTATTTT.

V is TRBV4-1 and J is TRBJ2-7, with D possibly matching TRBD1 (6 bases). CDR1 and CDR2 from the germline V gene are MGHRA and YSYEKL. V lost 4 bases and J 0 bases, leaving 13 bases between the germline ends. The CDR3 is 15 amino acids. CDR3 residues: CASSPLDRSSYEQYF. CDR3 nucleotide sequence: TGCGCCAGCAGCCCCCTTGACAGGAGCTCCTACGAGCAGTACTTC.

V is TRBV5-8 and J is TRBJ2-3, with 8 nucleotides matching TRBD2. There are 16 residues in the CDR3. Germline trimming cut 3 bases from V and 0 bases from J; bases unmatched to any gene: 6. Germline lookup yields CDR1 SGHTS and CDR2 YDEGEE. CDR3 nucleotides: TGTGCCAGCAGCTACGATAGCGGGGATAGCACAGATACGCAGTATTTT. It specifies CASSYDSGDSTDTQYF.

This chain links TRBV7-2 with TRBJ2-3, with D unclear. V lost 2 bases to trimming and J lost 4 bases, with 13 bases between them. The CDR3 contains 15 residues. Germline-derived CDR1 and CDR2 are SGHTA and FQGNSA. The CDR3: CASSLLFMGADTQYF. CDR3 coding DNA: TGTGCCAGCAGCTTACTTTTCATGGGCGCAGATACGCAGTATTTT.

V usage is TRBV6-5 and J usage is TRBJ2-1, with 7 bases that match TRBD2. V lost 7 bases, J lost 6 bases, and 9 bases stayed unmatched. The CDR3 totals 14 residues. The germline gives CDR1 MNHEY, CDR2 SVGAGI. The CDR3 sequence is CASTLGGTPNEQFF. CDR3 sequence (DNA): TGTGCCAGCACCCTGGGGGGGACCCCCAATGAGCAGTTCTTC.

The rearrangement links TRBV28 to TRBJ2-3, with D possibly being TRBD2 (6 bases). CDR1 and CDR2 (germline): MDHEN, SYDVKM. The V end lost 6 bases, the J end lost 3 bases, and 22 bases lay between the germline ends. This CDR3 region has 17 residues. This chain's CDR3 is CASSPRRDLLETDTQYF. The DNA for the CDR3 is TGTGCCAGCAGCCCGCGGAGGGACTTGTTAGAAACAGATACGCAGTATTTT.

The chain's CDR3 is CASSTNPFAQDLTDTQYF. CDR3 coding DNA: TGTGCCAGCAGCACTAACCCCTTTGCTCAGGACTTGACAGATACGCAGTATTTT. This chain links TRBV5-6 with TRBJ2-3; possibly TRBD2 for D (5 bases). Germline CDR1 and CDR2: SGHDT and YYEEEE. The CDR3 length is 18 residues. Trimming removed 4 bases at V and 3 bases at J, with 24 bases between.

This chain joins TRBV7-9 and TRBJ1-5; D gene unclear. This CDR3 is 15 amino acids long. Trimming took 1 base from V and 1 from J, leaving 8 bases between them. Per the germline V gene, CDR1 is SEHNR and CDR2 is FQNEAQ (reference sequence). For the CDR3, the DNA is TGTGCCAGCAGCTTAGGGGCCAAAAGCAATCAGCCCCAGCATTTT. Translation gives CASSLGAKSNQPQHF.

This clone was observed once. The genes are TRBV9 and TRBJ2-3; 7 positions match TRBD2. The germline gives CDR1 SGDLS, CDR2 YYNGEE. V gave up 3 bases and J gave up 5 bases; unmatched junction bases: 12. The CDR3 runs 16 residues. CDR3 bases: TGTGCCAGCAGCGGCGGACTAGTCGGTTCCGTAGATACGCAGTATTTT. Residues: CASSGGLVGSVDTQYF. The variable domain in full, completed from reference TRBV9 and TRBJ2-3, reads DSGVTQTPKHLITATGQRVTLRCSPRSGDLSVYWYQQSLDQGLQFLIQYYNGEERAKGNILERFSAQQFPDLHSELNLSSLELGDSALYFCASSGGLVGSVDTQYFGPGTRLTVL.

J is TRBJ1-1 and V is TRBV7-9, with D possibly being TRBD1 (6 bases). Germline CDR1 SEHNR, CDR2 FQNEAQ (reference sequence). Trimming cost V 5 bases and J 4 bases, with 20 bases left between them. The CDR3 runs 16 residues. The CDR3 region is CASSPRRAGASTEAFF. The CDR3, as DNA: TGTGCCAGCAGCCCCCGGCGGGCGGGGGCGAGCACTGAAGCTTTCTTT.